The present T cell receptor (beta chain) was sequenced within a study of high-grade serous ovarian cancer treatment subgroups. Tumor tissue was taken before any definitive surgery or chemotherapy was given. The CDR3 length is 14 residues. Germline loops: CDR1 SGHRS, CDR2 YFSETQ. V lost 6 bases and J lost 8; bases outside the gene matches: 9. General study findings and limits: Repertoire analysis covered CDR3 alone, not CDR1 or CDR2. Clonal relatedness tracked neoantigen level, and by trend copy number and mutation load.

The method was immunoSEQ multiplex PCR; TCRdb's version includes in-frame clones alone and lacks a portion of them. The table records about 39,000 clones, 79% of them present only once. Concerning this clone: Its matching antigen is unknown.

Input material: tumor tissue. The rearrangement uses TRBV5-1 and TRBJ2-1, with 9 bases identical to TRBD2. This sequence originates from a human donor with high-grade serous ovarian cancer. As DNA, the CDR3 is TGCGCCAGCATCCCTCGGACTAGCGCGCATGAGCAGTTCTTC. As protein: CASIPRTSAHEQFF. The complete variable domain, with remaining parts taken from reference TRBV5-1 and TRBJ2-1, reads KAGVTQTPRYLIKTRGQQVTLSCSPISGHRSVSWYQQTPGQGLQFLFEYFSETQRNKGNFPGRFSGRQFSNSRSEMNVSTLELGDSALYLCASIPRTSAHEQFFGPGTRLTVL.